This T cell receptor (beta chain) was identified in a study of identical twins. As regards this clonotype: Antigen unknown.

TCRdb reprocessed the 5' RACE reads with MiXCR, giving one entry per CDR3 protein. The sample gives roughly 350,000 distinct CDR3 sequences, 9% to 15% of which show up once; approximately 7.5% is in the top ten. Study-wide results and limits: Within cord blood, abundant beta clonotypes carried fewer insertions, but memory repertoires showed no such trend. Because invariant MAIT and iNKT cells could be present, zero-insertion analyses could be partly confounded.

Healthy Caucasian donors formed the entire cohort. This same sample was also taken into another study, of yellow fever vaccine responses in identical twins. From that report: A vaccine T cell response that seemed partly convergent and partly personalized was reported in twins.

This TCR was sampled from a young woman in good health. The sample consisted of CD8+ T cells sorted from blood.

The CDR3 DNA reads as TGTGCCAGCAGCCAAGATGGGTCTAGCCTGGGCCACCAAGAGACCCAGTACTTC. The encoded protein is CASSQDGSSLGHQETQYF. The chain joins TRBV3-1 to TRBJ2-5; D might be TRBD2 (5 bases). The germline CDR1 and CDR2 sequences are LGHDT and YNNKEL (reference sequence). CDR3 size: 18 residues. Between the trimmed V and J ends, which lost 0 bases and 0 bases, there was a span of 17 bases.